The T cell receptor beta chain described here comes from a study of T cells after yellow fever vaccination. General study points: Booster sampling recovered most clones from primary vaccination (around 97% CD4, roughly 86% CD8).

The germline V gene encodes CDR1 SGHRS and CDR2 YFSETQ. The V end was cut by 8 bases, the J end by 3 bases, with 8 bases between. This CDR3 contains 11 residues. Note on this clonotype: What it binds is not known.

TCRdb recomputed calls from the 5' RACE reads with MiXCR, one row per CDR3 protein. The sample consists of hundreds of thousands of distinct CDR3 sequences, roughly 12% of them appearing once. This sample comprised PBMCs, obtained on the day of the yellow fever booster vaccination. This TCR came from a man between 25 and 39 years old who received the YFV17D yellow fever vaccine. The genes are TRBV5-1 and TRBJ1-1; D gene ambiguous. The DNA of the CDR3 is TGCGCCAGTGCCGGGGACACTGAAGCTTTCTTT. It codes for CASAGDTEAFF. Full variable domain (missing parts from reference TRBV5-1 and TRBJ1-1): KAGVTQTPRYLIKTRGQQVTLSCSPISGHRSVSWYQQTPGQGLQFLFEYFSETQRNKGNFPGRFSGRQFSNSRSEMNVSTLELGDSALYLCASAGDTEAFFGQGTRLTVV.